Following are 18 T cell receptor beta chains from one sample sequenced in a study of T cell responses to AZD1222 COVID-19 vaccine. Produced via immunoSEQ multiplex PCR; TCRdb's table is partial and in-frame only. This table has about 120,000 clones, 81% appearing once. The sequencing here drew on peripheral blood, taken on day 0 of AZD1222 vaccination. The receptors were gathered from an adult in good health.

The rearrangement uses TRBV19 and TRBJ1-5, with 10 bases matching TRBD1. After removal of 3 bases from V and 3 bases from J, the junction contained 5 bases not matched to a gene. Per the germline V gene, CDR1 is LNHDA and CDR2 is SQIVND (reference sequence). The CDR3 is 16 residues long. For the CDR3, the DNA is TGTGCCAGTAGTATTAAGGGACAGGGGATCAATCAGCCCCAGCATTTT. Its translation: CASSIKGQGINQPQHF.

The V call is TRBV1, the J call TRBJ2-3; no check of the table's D call, TRBD2, against the DNA was made. TRBV1 represents a pseudogene. The CDR3 spans 14 residues. The CDR3 sequence: CTSRVCRGTDTQYF. The CDR3 DNA reads TGCACCAGCAGGGTTTGCCGGGGGACAGATACGCAGTATTTT.

The CDR3 DNA sequence: TGCGCCAGCAGCTTGCCCGCAGGGTTACCCGGGGAGACCCAGTACTTC. This sequence encodes CASSLPAGLPGETQYF. The chain couples TRBV5-1 to TRBJ2-5; D possibly corresponds to TRBD1 (5 bases). The CDR3 sequence is 16 residues long. V gave up 1 base and J gave up 5 bases, with 18 bases separating them. The V gene's germline CDR1 is SGHRS and CDR2 YFSETQ.

The chain uses TRBV10-2 and TRBJ1-2; the D is unclear. The V end lost 3 bases, the J end lost 6 bases, and 14 bases lay between the germline ends. This CDR3 contains 14 residues. Looked up from germline, CDR1 is WSHSY and CDR2 is SAAADI. The CDR3 here is CASSEARETNGYTF. The CDR3 bases are TGCGCCAGCAGTGAAGCGAGGGAGACAAATGGCTACACCTTC.

On this clone itself: The same CDR3 also results from other DNA sequences found in this sample. The chain links TRBV6-5 to TRBJ1-5; D gene uncertain. Germline V lookup: CDR1 MNHEY, CDR2 SVGAGI. Trimming removed 0 bases from V and 1 base from J, with 7 bases in between. The CDR3 spans 15 residues. In DNA form, the CDR3 reads TGTGCCAGCAGTTACTCTAGCAGGAGCAATCAGCCCCAGCATTTT. This codes for CASSYSSRSNQPQHF.

V and J are TRBV30 and TRBJ1-2; D is ambiguous. From germline, CDR1 is GTSNPN and CDR2 SVGIG (reference sequence). With 0 bases removed from V and 6 bases from J, the gap between germline ends came to 11 bases. This CDR3 comprises 13 residues. CDR3 sequence: CAWSVKGSDGYTF. DNA for the CDR3: TGTGCCTGGAGTGTTAAGGGATCGGATGGCTACACCTTC.

The chain is built from TRBV15 and TRBJ1-1; 10 nucleotides line up with TRBD1. The V gene end was trimmed by 3 bases and the J gene end by 4 bases; junction bases not matched to a gene: 5. Germline CDR1 and CDR2: LNHNV and YYDKDF (reference sequence). The CDR3 runs to 15 residues. CDR3 amino acids: CATSRVTGGGTEAFF. The CDR3 region has the DNA TGTGCCACCAGCAGGGTGACAGGGGGCGGCACTGAAGCTTTCTTT. Drawing the rest from reference TRBV15 and TRBJ1-1, the complete variable domain is DAMVIQNPRYQVTQFGKPVTLSCSQTLNHNVMYWYQQKSSQAPKLLFHYYDKDFNNEADTPDNFQSRRPNTSFCFLDIRSPGLGDTAMYLCATSRVTGGGTEAFFGQGTRLTVV.

The chain has TRBV28 and TRBJ2-5; 13 nucleotides agree with TRBD2. This CDR3 region has 16 residues. Germline values: CDR1 MDHEN, CDR2 SYDVKM. Trimming removed 1 base from V and 4 bases from J; junction bases left unmatched: 3. The CDR3 sequence: CASSLLGLAGRETQYF. The CDR3 nucleotides are TGTGCCAGCAGTTTATTGGGACTAGCGGGGAGAGAGACCCAGTACTTC. The whole variable domain, remainder taken from reference TRBV28 and TRBJ2-5, is DVKVTQSSRYLVKRTGEKVFLECVQDMDHENMFWYRQDPGLGLRLIYFSYDVKMKEKGDIPEGYSVSREKKERFSLILESASTNQTSMYLCASSLLGLAGRETQYFGPGTRLLVL.

CDR3 residues: CASSLDRGRRGYTF. Here the CDR3 DNA reads TGTGCCAGCAGCTTAGACAGGGGGCGGCGAGGCTACACCTTC. The genes are TRBV2 and TRBJ1-2; 10 bases are a match to TRBD1. The CDR3 extends over 14 amino acids. Trimming took 6 bases from V and 8 from J; bases not matched to a gene: 9. Looked up from germline, CDR1 is SNHLY and CDR2 is FYNNEI.

This clone was detected a few times. J is TRBJ2-7 and V is TRBV3-1 (or the pseudogene TRBV3-2), with 9 bases that match TRBD1. The ends lost 0 bases at V and 8 bases at J; junction bases unmatched: 14. CDR1 and CDR2 (germline): LGHDT, YNNKEL (reference sequence). The CDR3 runs to 17 residues. CDR3 loop: CASSQEGGGQGLGKQYF. The DNA of the CDR3 is TGTGCCAGCAGCCAAGAAGGCGGGGGACAGGGCTTGGGGAAGCAGTACTTC.

This chain connects TRBV7-2 to TRBJ2-7; no firm D call. From germline, CDR1 is SGHTA and CDR2 FQGNSA. CDR3 size: 16 residues. V dropped 4 bases and J dropped 0 bases, with 16 bases sitting between them. CDR3 sequence (DNA): TGTGCCAGCAGCTCCACCCTGGGCGGTGGCTCCTACGAGCAGTACTTC. Amino acids: CASSSTLGGGSYEQYF.

The V gene is TRBV5-1, the J gene TRBJ1-3; D is perhaps TRBD1 (5 bases). V dropped 0 bases and J dropped 4 bases, with 14 bases sitting between them. CDR1 SGHRS and CDR2 YFSETQ come from the germline V gene. The CDR3 loop spans 16 amino acids. CDR3 bases: TGCGCCAGCAGCTTGGAGGCAGGGAAGGGCGGAAACACCATATATTTT. Translation gives CASSLEAGKGGNTIYF. The full variable domain, in which reference TRBV5-1 and TRBJ1-3 provide the parts outside the CDR3, is KAGVTQTPRYLIKTRGQQVTLSCSPISGHRSVSWYQQTPGQGLQFLFEYFSETQRNKGNFPGRFSGRQFSNSRSEMNVSTLELGDSALYLCASSLEAGKGGNTIYFGEGSWLTVV.

The chain joins TRBV18 to TRBJ2-7, with D unclear. Germline CDR1 reads KGHSH; CDR2 reads LQKENI. The CDR3 has 15 amino acids. V gave up 1 base and J gave up 3 bases, with 13 bases separating them. CDR3 residues: CASSPLVGQNYEQYF. In DNA, the CDR3 is TGTGCCAGCTCACCACTCGTCGGCCAAAACTACGAGCAGTACTTC.

The chain employs TRBV24-1 and TRBJ1-1; D might be TRBD1 (6 bases). Germline values: CDR1 KGHDR, CDR2 SFDVKD. The CDR3 is 14 amino acids. The V and J ends lost 3 bases and 10 bases respectively, with 17 bases between them. The CDR3 loop reads CATSDTYRVGGAFF. In DNA form, the CDR3 reads TGTGCCACCAGTGATACGTACAGGGTTGGGGGAGCTTTCTTT.

The chain uses TRBV5-1 and TRBJ1-3; D gene ambiguous. Germline lookup yields CDR1 SGHRS and CDR2 YFSETQ. V dropped 0 bases and J dropped 1 base, with 11 bases sitting between them. The CDR3 runs to 16 residues. The CDR3 bases are TGCGCCAGCAGCTTGGACCGAACTAAATCTGGAAACACCATATATTTT. As protein: CASSLDRTKSGNTIYF.

The chain joins TRBV15 to TRBJ2-6; 8 bases line up with TRBD1. CDR3 length: 18 residues. The V gene's germline CDR1 is LNHNV and CDR2 YYDKDF (reference sequence). Trimming took 5 bases from V and 3 from J; bases not matched to a gene: 12. The DNA of the CDR3 is TGTGCCACCAGCCGTTTCCCAGGGGGCATCAGTGGGGCCAACGTCCTGACTTTC. This gives the protein CATSRFPGGISGANVLTF.

The chain combines TRBV2 with TRBJ2-1; D might be TRBD1 (6 bases). The germline CDR1 and CDR2 sequences are SNHLY and FYNNEI. The V end lost 7 bases, the J end lost 4 bases, and 11 bases lay between the germline ends. The CDR3 loop spans 13 amino acids. CDR3 residues: CASNRVIYNEQFF. As DNA, the CDR3 is TGTGCCAGCAACAGGGTAATTTACAATGAGCAGTTCTTC.

The DNA for the CDR3 is TGTGCCTGGACGCGGACAGGACTCTATGGCTACACCTTC. This sequence encodes CAWTRTGLYGYTF. J is TRBJ1-2 and V is TRBV30; 7 nucleotides align to TRBD1. The CDR3 totals 13 residues. Unmatched junction bases numbered 6, after V lost 4 bases and J lost 4 bases. Germline CDR1 GTSNPN, CDR2 SVGIG (reference sequence).